The 25 T cell receptor beta chains given below trace back to one sample, sequenced in a study of cytomegalovirus exposure and HLA in healthy donors. With 60 Vbeta and 13 Jbeta primers, the PCR was carried out. The method was immunoSEQ multiplex PCR; TCRdb's version includes in-frame clones alone and lacks a portion of them. The sample consists of some 140,000 clones, around 73% of them appearing once. What was sequenced was PBMCs. The receptors derive from a woman between 35 and 50 years old in good health and CMV-seronegative.

The chain links TRBV9 to TRBJ2-5; weak D call: TRBD1 (6 bases). Germline CDR1 SGDLS, CDR2 YYNGEE. Trimming took 4 bases from V and 7 from J, leaving 20 bases between them. The length of the CDR3 is 15 residues. The DNA of the CDR3 is TGTGCCAGCAGCTCAAGAGGGACAAATGAAGGGACCCAGTACTTC. Translating it yields CASSSRGTNEGTQYF.

This chain's CDR3 is CASSSRTGGYTF. The CDR3 bases are TGTGCCAGCAGCTCACGCACGGGTGGCTACACCTTC. The V gene is TRBV7-2, the J gene TRBJ1-2, with D uncertain. V lost 4 bases and J 7 bases, leaving 10 bases between the germline ends. The CDR3 is made up of 12 amino acids. Germline CDR1 and CDR2: SGHTA and FQGNSA.

This clone was counted many times. Written as DNA, the CDR3 is TGCGCCAGCACCGTACAGGGGCTGTCTTTCTTT. This sequence encodes CASTVQGLSFF. The chain couples TRBV10-2 to TRBJ1-1, with 7 bases aligning to TRBD1. Germline assignment: CDR1 WSHSY and CDR2 SAAADI. The CDR3 length is 11 residues. V was pared by 7 bases and J by 12 bases, with 8 bases of the junction left unmatched.

The rearrangement links TRBV5-4 to TRBJ1-1; TRBD1 might be the D (5 bases). V was clipped by 4 bases and J by 1 base, with 11 bases between them. Per germline, CDR1 SGHNT and CDR2 YYREEE (reference sequence). This CDR3 is 14 amino acids long. The CDR3 loop reads CASSDVQGNTEAFF. The CDR3 nucleotides are TGTGCCAGCAGCGATGTCCAGGGGAACACTGAAGCTTTCTTT.

In DNA, the CDR3 is TGTGCCACCGGGGACAGGGCATTCGGTGAAAAACTGTTTTTT. Protein sequence: CATGDRAFGEKLFF. The J gene is TRBJ1-4, the V gene TRBV6-1, with 9 bases identical to TRBD1. The V gene end was trimmed by 10 bases and the J gene end by 7 bases; junction bases not matched to a gene: 10. This CDR3 is 14 amino acids long. The V gene's germline CDR1 is MNHNS and CDR2 SASEGT.

CDR3 nucleotides: TGTGCCTTAATTCACAGGGTTTTTAATCAGCCCCAGCATTTT. The encoded protein is CALIHRVFNQPQHF. The chain links TRBV21-1 to TRBJ1-5; TRBD1, the table's D call, lacks a check against the DNA. TRBV21-1 is noted as a pseudogene. The CDR3 runs 14 residues.

The gene calls are TRBV9 and TRBJ2-1; maybe TRBD2 (7 bases). The CDR3 is made up of 15 amino acids. The germline V gene has CDR1 SGDLS and CDR2 YYNGEE. Between the trimmed V and J ends, which lost 4 bases and 4 bases, there was a span of 15 bases. CDR3 nucleotides: TGTGCCAGCAGCCTAGGTCGGGGGGCGTACAATGAGCAGTTCTTC. The encoded protein is CASSLGRGAYNEQFF.

Notes on this clone: This sample also contains other DNA sequences that code for the same CDR3. The V call is TRBV2, the J call TRBJ1-1; D is possibly TRBD1 (5 bases). The CDR3 has 13 amino acids. CDR1 and CDR2 from the germline V gene are SNHLY and FYNNEI. The V and J ends lost 11 bases and 4 bases respectively, with 17 bases between them. The CDR3 nucleotides read TGTGCCGGAAAAGAAGGGGCGGTCACTGAAGCTTTCTTT. Protein: CAGKEGAVTEAFF.

J is TRBJ2-5 and V is TRBV7-2; perhaps TRBD2 as D (6 bases). The CDR3 loop spans 13 amino acids. The V end was cut by 3 bases, the J end by 7 bases, with 12 bases between. Germline V gene sequence: CDR1 SGHTA, CDR2 FQGNSA. The CDR3 DNA reads as TGTGCCAGCAGCTTTAACGACGGGGGGACCCAGTACTTC. This codes for CASSFNDGGTQYF.

The chain carries TRBV5-6 and TRBJ2-5, with 16 bases fitting TRBD2. Germline V lookup: CDR1 SGHDT, CDR2 YYEEEE. V shed 7 bases, J shed 5 bases, and the junction held 5 bases outside the gene matches. The length of the CDR3 is 15 residues. This chain's CDR3 is CASWGTSGGVETQYF. In DNA form, the CDR3 reads TGTGCCAGCTGGGGGACTAGCGGGGGGGTGGAGACCCAGTACTTC.

CDR3 loop: CASSITSGSGGRDTQYF. The CDR3 region has the DNA TGTGCCAGCAGTATTACTTCTGGTAGCGGGGGGAGGGATACGCAGTATTTT. The rearrangement joins TRBV5-4 to TRBJ2-3; 10 bases map to TRBD2. V lost 5 bases and J lost 6; bases outside the gene matches: 15. This CDR3 region has 17 residues. Germline V gene data show CDR1 as SGHNT and CDR2 as YYREEE (reference sequence). The full variable domain, completed using reference TRBV5-4 and TRBJ2-3, is ETGVTQSPTHLIKTRGQQVTLRCSSQSGHNTVSWYQQALGQGPQFIFQYYREEENGRGNFPPRFSGLQFPNYSSELNVNALELDDSALYLCASSITSGSGGRDTQYFGPGTRLTVL.

The chain is built from TRBV5-6 and TRBJ2-1, with 7 bases aligning to TRBD2. With V trimmed by 2 bases and J by 1 base, 3 bases remained unmatched. Germline CDR1 and CDR2: SGHDT and YYEEEE. This CDR3 has 15 residues. The CDR3 reads CASSFGGTSYNEQFF. The CDR3 DNA sequence: TGTGCCAGCAGCTTCGGGGGGACTTCCTACAATGAGCAGTTCTTC.

The chain carries TRBV5-1 and TRBJ2-2, with TRBD1 as a possible D gene (6 bases). CDR1 is SGHRS and CDR2 is YFSETQ in the germline V gene. CDR3 length equals 16 residues. V lost 0 bases and J lost 2, with 11 bases in between. The CDR3 loop is CASSLVTGSNTGELFF. The CDR3 DNA reads TGCGCCAGCAGCTTGGTCACAGGGAGTAACACCGGGGAGCTGTTTTTT.

The chain joins TRBV27 to TRBJ1-2, with 12 positions matching TRBD1. Germline-derived CDR1 and CDR2 are MNHEY and SMNVEV (reference sequence). The length of the CDR3 is 17 residues. J lost 4 bases, V lost 5 bases, and 11 bases had no gene match. The CDR3 DNA is TGTGCCAGCAGTCGCACGGGACAGGGGGCGGACAGCTATGGCTACACCTTC. Amino acids: CASSRTGQGADSYGYTF.

This clone was counted once. The rearrangement uses TRBV5-4 and TRBJ1-3; D is unresolved. Germline CDR1 reads SGHNT; CDR2 reads YYREEE (reference sequence). This CDR3 has 14 residues. V lost 1 base to trimming and J lost 0 bases, with 5 bases between them. CDR3 loop: CASSLSISGNTIYF. The CDR3 coding sequence is TGTGCCAGCAGCTTGTCCATCTCTGGAAACACCATATATTTT.

The chain links TRBV27 to TRBJ2-7; 7 bases map to TRBD1. Germline CDR1 reads MNHEY; CDR2 reads SMNVEV (reference sequence). The V and J ends lost 5 bases and 4 bases, in that order; junction bases with no gene match: 11. The CDR3 is 15 residues long. CDR3 coding DNA: TGTGCCAGCAGTCGTACCGGGACAGAAAGATACGAGCAGTACGTC. Its protein is CASSRTGTERYEQYV.

The table lists this clone with many counts. The chain recombines TRBV29-1 with TRBJ1-1; TRBD1 is a possible D gene (6 bases). This CDR3 region has 12 residues. The germline gives CDR1 SQVTM, CDR2 ANQGSEA. The V and J ends lost 0 bases and 11 bases respectively, with 13 bases between them. The CDR3 DNA reads TGCAGCGTTGAAGAGGTGGGGGCGGGTGCTTTCTTT. It specifies CSVEEVGAGAFF.

The genes are TRBV10-1 and TRBJ2-7; 16 bases are a match to TRBD2. V was pared by 5 bases and J by 5 bases, with 6 bases of the junction left unmatched. The CDR3 sequence is 16 residues long. Germline V lookup: CDR1 WNHNN, CDR2 SYGVQD (reference sequence). The CDR3 region has the DNA TGCGCCAGCAGTCCCGGGACTAGCGGGGGGGCAGACGAGCAGTACTTC. Its translation: CASSPGTSGGADEQYF.

The chain is built from TRBV6-6 and TRBJ1-1; 9 bases line up with TRBD1. After removal of 6 bases from V and 5 bases from J, the junction contained 7 bases not matched to a gene. Germline V gene data show CDR1 as MNHNY and CDR2 as SVGAGI (reference sequence). CDR3 length: 14 amino acids. The CDR3 loop reads CASRPTGGRTEAFF. The CDR3 region has the DNA TGTGCCAGCAGACCTACAGGGGGCCGAACTGAAGCTTTCTTT.

The chain recombines TRBV6-5 with TRBJ1-2, with D possibly TRBD1 on 5 matching bases. This CDR3 contains 12 residues. The V gene's germline CDR1 is MNHEY and CDR2 SVGAGI. Trimming took off 6 bases at V and 6 bases at J, with 11 bases between the two ends. CDR3 DNA sequence: TGTGCCAGCAGGAACGACAGAGATGGCTACACCTTC. It specifies CASRNDRDGYTF.

As DNA, the CDR3 is TGTGCCAGCAGCTTGTTACAGGGGAATTACGGTGAGCAGTTCTTC. Its protein product is CASSLLQGNYGEQFF. The V and J genes are TRBV5-4 and TRBJ2-1, with 7 bases matching TRBD1. Germline CDR1 is SGHNT and CDR2 is YYREEE (reference sequence). J was trimmed by 9 bases and V by 1 base; bases with no gene match: 10. This CDR3 is 15 amino acids long.

The chain links TRBV11-2 to TRBJ2-1; D possibly corresponds to TRBD2 (6 bases). The CDR3 runs to 14 residues. Germline V CDR1 and CDR2: SGHAT, FQNNGV. Between the trimmed V and J ends, which lost 2 bases and 7 bases, there was a span of 12 bases. The CDR3 DNA is TGTGCCAGCAGCTTACTGGGACTTGGGAATGAGCAGTTCTTC. Translation: CASSLLGLGNEQFF.

V gene TRBV6-1 combines with J gene TRBJ1-1; 11 positions match TRBD1. The CDR3 covers 16 residues. From germline, CDR1 is MNHNS and CDR2 SASEGT. The V gene end was trimmed by 3 bases and the J gene end by 11 bases; junction bases not matched to a gene: 14. CDR3 nucleotide sequence: TGTGCCAGCAGTGATCACCGGGACAGGGGGTTTTTGACGGCTTTCTTT. This encodes CASSDHRDRGFLTAFF.

The chain recombines TRBV19 with TRBJ1-5; TRBD1 is a possible D gene (5 bases). CDR3 length equals 12 residues. CDR1 is LNHDA, CDR2 SQIVND, per germline (reference sequence). V lost 3 bases to trimming and J lost 10 bases, with 10 bases between them. The CDR3 DNA sequence: TGTGCCAGTAGTATGGGGGGAGTACCCCAGCATTTT. Its translation: CASSMGGVPQHF.

CDR3 sequence reads: CASSIEGQLNQPQHF. CDR3 DNA: TGTGCCAGCAGCATAGAGGGACAGTTAAATCAGCCCCAGCATTTT. This chain joins TRBV6-5 and TRBJ1-5, with 7 bases identical to TRBD1. Germline CDR1 is MNHEY and CDR2 is SVGAGI. The CDR3 contains 15 residues. The V and J ends lost 6 bases and 4 bases, in that order; junction bases with no gene match: 9.